This passage covers 16 T cell receptor beta chains from one sample sequenced in a study of blood T cell repertoires in COVID-19. This table comes from immunoSEQ multiplex PCR, and its TCRdb copy is limited to in-frame clones, with some not included. The sample has some 390,000 clones; 75% to 90% are singletons. The sample taken for sequencing was peripheral blood. These receptors were collected from a woman aged 35 to 49 with COVID-19, enrolled during active disease.

The V gene is TRBV5-8, the J gene TRBJ2-4, with 8 nucleotides matching TRBD2. The trim removed 9 bases at V and 6 bases at J, leaving 11 bases unmatched. The CDR3 runs to 14 residues. Germline assignment: CDR1 SGHTS and CDR2 YDEGEE. CDR3 in amino acids: CAIKGSGGPNIQYF. CDR3 bases: TGTGCCATCAAGGGAAGCGGGGGCCCAAACATTCAGTACTTC.

This clone was observed once. The chain has TRBV6-2 or TRBV6-3 and TRBJ2-5, with 13 bases aligning to TRBD2. V lost 6 bases to trimming and J lost 5 bases; unmatched junction nucleotides: 15. The CDR3 has 18 amino acids. The V gene's germline CDR1 is MNHEY and CDR2 SVGEGT. The DNA for the CDR3 is TGTGCCAGCAGCCCTACTAGCGGGGGGGCCTTCTGGAAGGAGACCCAGTACTTC. It encodes CASSPTSGGAFWKETQYF.

This clone was picked up one time. V gene TRBV6-5 combines with J gene TRBJ1-4; TRBD1 matches 8 bases. Germline CDR1 reads MNHEY; CDR2 reads SVGAGI. The junction had 7 bases not matched to a gene; V was cut back by 5 bases and J by 14 bases. The CDR3 loop spans 12 amino acids. CDR3 sequence reads: CASSHGQGQLFF. CDR3 nucleotides: TGTGCCAGCAGTCACGGACAGGGACAGCTGTTTTTT.

This clone was counted a single time. This chain connects TRBV29-1 to TRBJ1-3, with no clear D. This CDR3 is 11 amino acids long. CDR1 SQVTM and CDR2 ANQGSEA come from the germline V gene. The germline V and J ends were trimmed by 7 bases and 4 bases, with 8 bases remaining between them. CDR3 residues: CSARAGNTIYF. The CDR3, as DNA: TGCAGCGCCAGAGCGGGAAACACCATATATTTT.

This chain connects TRBV9 to TRBJ1-1, with D perhaps TRBD1 (5 bases). Germline-derived CDR1 and CDR2 are SGDLS and YYNGEE. V was shortened by 7 bases and J by 5 bases, with 18 bases between the two germline ends. The CDR3 consists of 14 residues. CDR3 amino acids: CASGGAGRSTEAFF. CDR3 sequence (DNA): TGTGCCAGCGGTGGGGCAGGGAGGTCTACTGAAGCTTTCTTT.

V gene TRBV7-9 combines with J gene TRBJ1-5, with a possible D match to TRBD1 (5 bases). This CDR3 has 13 amino acids. Trimming took off 7 bases at V and 4 bases at J, with 11 bases between the two ends. Germline V gene sequence: CDR1 SEHNR, CDR2 FQNEAQ (reference sequence). Here the CDR3 DNA reads TGTGCCAGCACCAACGGGGGGAATCAGCCCCAGCATTTT. Its translation is CASTNGGNQPQHF.

The gene calls are TRBV5-4 and TRBJ2-1, with D possibly being TRBD1 (6 bases). The germline V gene encodes CDR1 SGHNT and CDR2 YYREEE (reference sequence). This CDR3 contains 15 residues. Trimming cost V 0 bases and J 4 bases, with 11 bases left between them. This CDR3 reads CASSLAQGSYNEQFF. For the CDR3, the DNA is TGTGCCAGCAGCTTGGCACAGGGAAGTTACAATGAGCAGTTCTTC.

This rearrangement joins TRBV5-1 to TRBJ1-4; 12 bases map to TRBD1. Per the germline V gene, CDR1 is SGHRS and CDR2 is YFSETQ. The CDR3 is 18 residues long. With V trimmed by 4 bases and J by 7 bases, 14 bases remained unmatched. CDR3 loop: CASSPSGTGGAVGEKLFF. CDR3 sequence (DNA): TGCGCCAGCAGCCCCTCCGGGACAGGGGGCGCGGTTGGTGAAAAACTGTTTTTT.

CDR3 in amino acids: CASSEDTGGTGNTIYF. The CDR3 region has the DNA TGTGCCAGCAGTGAGGATACAGGGGGCACTGGAAACACCATATATTTT. The chain recombines TRBV25-1 with TRBJ1-3; TRBD1 matches 9 bases. The CDR3 runs 16 residues. J gave up 2 bases and V 3 bases, and 5 bases lay outside the gene matches. Germline assignment: CDR1 MGHDK and CDR2 SYGVNS.

The chain is built from TRBV7-9 and TRBJ1-1; D not certain. CDR1 is SEHNR and CDR2 is FQNEAQ in the germline V gene (reference sequence). The CDR3 contains 13 residues. Deletions cut 5 bases from V and 0 bases from J, with 7 bases between. CDR3 nucleotides: TGTGCCAGCAGCCTTTCCTTGAACACTGAAGCTTTCTTT. This translates into CASSLSLNTEAFF.

This chain joins TRBV28 and TRBJ1-1, with D unclear. Trimming took off 6 bases at V and 0 bases at J, with 5 bases between the two ends. The CDR3 totals 12 residues. Germline loops: CDR1 MDHEN, CDR2 SYDVKM. The CDR3 DNA follows: TGTGCCAGCAGGGGAGTGAACACTGAAGCTTTCTTT. Its translation: CASRGVNTEAFF.

The chain employs TRBV18 and TRBJ1-1, with 10 bases aligning to TRBD1. Germline CDR1 reads KGHSH; CDR2 reads LQKENI. J gave up 5 bases and V 4 bases, and 10 bases lay outside the gene matches. The CDR3 length is 16 residues. The CDR3 DNA is TGTGCCAGCTCACGGGAGGGACAGGGGCCCGGTACTGAAGCTTTCTTT. This translates into CASSREGQGPGTEAFF.

This chain joins TRBV6-2 or TRBV6-3 and TRBJ2-2; TRBD2 aligns across 7 bases. This CDR3 is 18 amino acids long. Unmatched junction bases numbered 16, after V lost 0 bases and J lost 9 bases. Germline V gives CDR1 MNHEY, CDR2 SVGEGT. The CDR3 loop is CASSYSIRGRGLRRELFF. The CDR3 DNA reads TGTGCCAGCAGTTACTCGATCCGGGGGAGGGGACTTAGGCGGGAGCTGTTTTTT.

The J gene is TRBJ2-2, the V gene TRBV12-5, with D perhaps TRBD1 (6 bases). CDR1 LGHNT and CDR2 FRNRAP come from the germline V gene. Trimming stripped 6 bases from V and 2 bases from J, with 13 bases between. The CDR3 loop spans 15 amino acids. CDR3 coding DNA: TGTGCTAGTGGCGCCGGGACACCAAACACCGGGGAGCTGTTTTTT. This gives the protein CASGAGTPNTGELFF.

Only one count was recorded for this clone. The chain combines TRBV7-2 with TRBJ1-1; D is undetermined. The CDR3 is 14 amino acids. Trimming took off 1 base at V and 1 base at J, with 7 bases between the two ends. The germline gives CDR1 SGHTA, CDR2 FQGNSA. The DNA of the CDR3 is TGTGCCAGCAGCTTAGAGAGGTGGAACACTGAAGCTTTCTTT. Encoded protein: CASSLERWNTEAFF.

The chain is built from TRBV7-2 and TRBJ1-4; no clear D. The CDR3 spans 14 residues. The ends were cut back, 2 bases at V and 4 bases at J, with 8 bases in the middle. CDR1 and CDR2 (germline): SGHTA, FQGNSA. The CDR3, as DNA: TGTGCCAGCAGCTTACTTACGGGTAATGAAAAACTGTTTTTT. Translated: CASSLLTGNEKLFF. The variable domain in full, completed from reference TRBV7-2 and TRBJ1-4, reads GAGVSQSPSNKVTEKGKDVELRCDPISGHTALYWYRQSLGQGLEFLIYFQGNSAPDKSGLPSDRFSAERTGGSVSTLTIQRTQQEDSAVYLCASSLLTGNEKLFFGSGTQLSVL.